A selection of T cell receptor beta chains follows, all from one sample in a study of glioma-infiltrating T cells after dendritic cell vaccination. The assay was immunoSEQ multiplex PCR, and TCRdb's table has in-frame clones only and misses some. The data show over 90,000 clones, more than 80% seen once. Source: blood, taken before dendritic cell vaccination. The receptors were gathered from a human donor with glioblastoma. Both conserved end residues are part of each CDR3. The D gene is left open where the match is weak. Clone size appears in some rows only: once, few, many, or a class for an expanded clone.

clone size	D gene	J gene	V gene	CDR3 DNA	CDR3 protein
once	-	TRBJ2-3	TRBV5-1	TGCGCCAGCAGCACCGAGCGCCCGAGCACAGATACGCAGTATTTT	CASSTERPSTDTQYF
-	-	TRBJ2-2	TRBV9	TGTGCCAGCAGCGTAGATGTCGGCGGGAACACCGGGGAGCTGTTTTTT	CASSVDVGGNTGELFF
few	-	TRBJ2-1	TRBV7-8	TGTGCCAGCAGCCCTCAGCGACTAGTCGGGCGCAATGAGCAGTTCTTC	CASSPQRLVGRNEQFF
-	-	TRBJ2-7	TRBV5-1	TGCGCCAGCAGCGGACTCGGAAACGAGCAGTACTTC	CASSGLGNEQYF
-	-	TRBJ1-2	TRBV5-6	TGTGCCAGCAGCTTCATCGCCCCGGCCAGGGAATCTAACTATGGCTACACCTTC	CASSFIAPARESNYGYTF
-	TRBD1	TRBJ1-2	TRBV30	TGTGCCTGGAGTGTACAGGGGAACGATGGCTACACCTTC	CAWSVQGNDGYTF
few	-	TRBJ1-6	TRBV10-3	TGTGCCATCAGTGAGACGAAGGGAGGCTCCTATAATTCACCCCTCCACTTT	CAISETKGGSYNSPLHF
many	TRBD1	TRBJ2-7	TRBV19	TGTGCCAGTAGGGCCCCGGGACAGGATTCCTACGAGCAGTACTTC	CASRAPGQDSYEQYF
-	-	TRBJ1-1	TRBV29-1	TGCAGCGTGGGACACGGAGGCACTGAAGCTTTCTTT	CSVGHGGTEAFF
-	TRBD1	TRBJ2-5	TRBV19	TGTGCCAGTAGTGTCGGACAGGGGGCGCGGGAGACCCAGTACTTC	CASSVGQGARETQYF
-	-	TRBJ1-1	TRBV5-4	TGTGCCAGCAGCTTGGAGGGGCCTGAAGCTTTCTTT	CASSLEGPEAFF
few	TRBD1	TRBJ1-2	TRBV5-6	TGTGCCAGCAGCTTATCCGGGACAGAAAATGGGGGCTACACCTTC	CASSLSGTENGGYTF
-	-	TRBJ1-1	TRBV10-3	TGTGCCATCAGTGAGTCGACTGGCGTATTCACTGAAGCTTTCTTT	CAISESTGVFTEAFF
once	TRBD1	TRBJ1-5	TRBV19	TGTGCCAGTAGTACTCTCTTCCGGGACAGGCGCAATCAGCCCCAGCATTTT	CASSTLFRDRRNQPQHF
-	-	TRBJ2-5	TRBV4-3	TGCGCCAGCAGCCAAGCGAGACAGTCGCAAGAGACCCAGTACTTC	CASSQARQSQETQYF
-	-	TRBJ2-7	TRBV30	TGTGCCTGGAGTTACGACACTTCCTACGAGCAGTACTTC	CAWSYDTSYEQYF
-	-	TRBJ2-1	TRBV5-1	TGCGCCAGCAGCTTGGACGGGTTGGGCTACAATGAGCAGTTCTTC	CASSLDGLGYNEQFF
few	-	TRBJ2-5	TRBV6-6	TGTGCCCCTCTAGCGGAGACCCAGTACTTC	CAPLAETQYF
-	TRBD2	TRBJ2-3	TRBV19	TGTGCCAGTAGTATGATAGCGGGGGGCGCTTGGGCAGATACGCAGTATTTT	CASSMIAGGAWADTQYF
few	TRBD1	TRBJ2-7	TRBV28	TGTGCCAGCAGTCTACCCACGGGACAGGCTTACGAGCAGTACTTC	CASSLPTGQAYEQYF
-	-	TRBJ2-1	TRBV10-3	TGTGCCATCTCTGTGTCCAGCTCCTACAATGAGCAGTTCTTC	CAISVSSSYNEQFF
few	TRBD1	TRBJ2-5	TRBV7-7	TGTGCTAGCAGTCTGGACAGGGAAGAGACCCAGTACTTC	CASSLDREETQYF
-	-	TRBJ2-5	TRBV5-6	TGTGCCAGCAGCTCGGGGAATTCCCCAGAGACCCAGTACTTC	CASSSGNSPETQYF
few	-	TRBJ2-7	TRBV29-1	TGCAGCGTGGCGGGACCCCGCTACGAGCAGTACTTC	CSVAGPRYEQYF
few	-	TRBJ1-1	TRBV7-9	TGTGCCAGCAGCTTAGCCCGGACAGACGACACTGAAGCTTTCTTT	CASSLARTDDTEAFF
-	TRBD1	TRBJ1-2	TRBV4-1	TGCGCCAGCAGCCGGGACAGGGAAGCTAACTATGGCTACACCTTC	CASSRDREANYGYTF
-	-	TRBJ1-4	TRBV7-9	TGTGCCAGCAGCTCCGACAGAAAACTGTTTTTT	CASSSDRKLFF
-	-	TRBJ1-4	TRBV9	TGTGCCAGCAGCGTAGAGCCCAATGAAAAACTGTTTTTT	CASSVEPNEKLFF
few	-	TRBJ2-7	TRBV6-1	TGTGCCAGCAGTGGACCTGTAGGGGCCTACGAGCAGTACTTC	CASSGPVGAYEQYF
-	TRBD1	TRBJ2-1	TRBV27	TGTGCCACCCTGGGACAGCCCTACAATGAGCAGTTCTTC	CATLGQPYNEQFF
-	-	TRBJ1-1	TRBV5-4	TGTGCCAGCAGCCAGACGACGGGATCGAACACTGAAGCTTTCTTT	CASSQTTGSNTEAFF
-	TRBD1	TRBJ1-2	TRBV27	TGTGCCAGCAGTTCGACAGGGGGTGCGGGTGGCTACACCTTC	CASSSTGGAGGYTF
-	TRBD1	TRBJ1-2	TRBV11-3	TGTGCCAGCAGCCGTAATCCGGACAGGGCGGACTATGGCTACACCTTC	CASSRNPDRADYGYTF
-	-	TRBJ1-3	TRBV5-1	TGCGCCAGCAGCCCAACCGGGACAAGGGCTGGAAACACCATATATTTT	CASSPTGTRAGNTIYF
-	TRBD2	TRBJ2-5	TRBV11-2	TGTGCCAGCAGCCTGGGAGCGGGGGGGAACCAAGAGACCCAGTACTTC	CASSLGAGGNQETQYF
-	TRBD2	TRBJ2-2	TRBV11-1	TGTGCCAGCAGCTTATTAGTGAGCGGGGGTGCCGGGGAGCTGTTTTTT	CASSLLVSGGAGELFF
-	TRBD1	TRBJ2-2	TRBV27	TGTGCCAGCAGTTTATCTCCGGGACAGGGGTCCGGGGAGCTGTTTTTT	CASSLSPGQGSGELFF
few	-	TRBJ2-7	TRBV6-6	TGTGCCAGCAGCCCCGGGTTCTCAAGGCACTACGAGCAGTACTTC	CASSPGFSRHYEQYF
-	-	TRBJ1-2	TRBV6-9	TGTGCCAGCAGTTATAGAAGAGTATATAACTATGGCTACACCTTC	CASSYRRVYNYGYTF
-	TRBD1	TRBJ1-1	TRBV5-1	TGCGCCAGCAGCGTCCGGGACAGCAACACTGAAGCTTTCTTT	CASSVRDSNTEAFF
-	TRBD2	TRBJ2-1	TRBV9	TGTGCCAGCAGCCCCACCCTCGGGGGACTACTATCAACAAAAAACTACAATGAGCAGTTCTTC	CASSPTLGGLLSTKNYNEQFF
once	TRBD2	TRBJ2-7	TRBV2	TGTGCCAGCCGACGGACTAGCGGCTACGAGCAGTACTTC	CASRRTSGYEQYF
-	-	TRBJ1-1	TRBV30	TGTGCCTGGAATTGGGGAGACGGCACTGAAGCTTTCTTT	CAWNWGDGTEAFF
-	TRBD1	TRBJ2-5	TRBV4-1	TGCGCCAGCAGCCAAGATGGGACAGCCCAAGAGACCCAGTACTTC	CASSQDGTAQETQYF
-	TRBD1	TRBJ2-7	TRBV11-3	TGTGCCAGCAGCCCGGGACAGAACCACGAGCAGTACTTC	CASSPGQNHEQYF
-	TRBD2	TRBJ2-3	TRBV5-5	TGTGCCAGCAGCTTGGGCCTAGCGGGGGCCTCAGATACGCAGTATTTT	CASSLGLAGASDTQYF
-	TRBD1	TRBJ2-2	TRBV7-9	TGTGCCAGCAGCCCGACAGGGGGCGGATCGAACACCGGGGAGCTGTTTTTT	CASSPTGGGSNTGELFF
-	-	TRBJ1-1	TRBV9	TGTGCCAGCAGCGGGCGGGGCCCAATGAACACTGAAGCTTTCTTT	CASSGRGPMNTEAFF
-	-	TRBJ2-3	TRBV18	TGTGCCAGCTCACCCCCGGGAGATACGCAGTATTTT	CASSPPGDTQYF
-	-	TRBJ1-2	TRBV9	TGTGCCAGCAGCGTCAGGGGCGACTACTATGGCTACACCTTC	CASSVRGDYYGYTF
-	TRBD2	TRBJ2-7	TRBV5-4	TGTGCCAGCAGCCCCTCCCGGCGGGGGGGCGCGGAGTACTTC	CASSPSRRGGAEYF
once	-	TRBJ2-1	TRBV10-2	TGCGCCAGCAGTTCGGGTAAAGGTAATGAGCAGTTCTTC	CASSSGKGNEQFF
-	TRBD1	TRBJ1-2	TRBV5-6	TGTGCCAGCAGCCCGGTGACAGGGTCCTATGGCTACACCTTC	CASSPVTGSYGYTF